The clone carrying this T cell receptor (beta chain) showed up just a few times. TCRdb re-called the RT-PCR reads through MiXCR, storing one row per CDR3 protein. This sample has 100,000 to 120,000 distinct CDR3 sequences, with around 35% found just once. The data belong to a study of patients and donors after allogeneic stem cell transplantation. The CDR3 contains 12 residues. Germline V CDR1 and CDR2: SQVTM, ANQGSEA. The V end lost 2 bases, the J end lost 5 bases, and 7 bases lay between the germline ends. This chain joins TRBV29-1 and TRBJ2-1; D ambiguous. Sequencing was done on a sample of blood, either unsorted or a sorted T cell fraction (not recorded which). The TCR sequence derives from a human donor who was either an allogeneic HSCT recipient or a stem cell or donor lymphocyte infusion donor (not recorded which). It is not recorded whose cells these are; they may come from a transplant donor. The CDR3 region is CSVEKQNNEQFF. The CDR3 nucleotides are TGCAGCGTTGAAAAGCAGAACAATGAGCAGTTCTTC.